This paragraph reports one T cell receptor (beta chain). TCRdb's copy holds only in-frame clones and misses some; the assay was immunoSEQ multiplex PCR. The data hold about 39,000 clones, with 65% to 90% observed a single time. This entry comes from a study of blood T cell repertoires in COVID-19. Study summary: T cells, B-cell-depleted T cells, or PBMCs provided the cDNA or gDNA that served as material.

In germline, CDR1 is SQVTM, CDR2 ANQGSEA. Trimming pared 0 bases from V and 0 bases from J, leaving 12 bases between. The CDR3 is 16 residues long. The sequence was obtained from a human donor in a cohort sampled during active COVID-19. This sequence joins TRBV29-1 and TRBJ2-1; D may be TRBD1 (6 bases). Material for sequencing was peripheral blood. The CDR3 loop reads CSVEDPGRGSYNEQFF. CDR3 nucleotide sequence: TGCAGCGTTGAAGATCCCGGCAGGGGCTCCTACAATGAGCAGTTCTTC.